The TCR beta chain described here comes from a study of blood T cells in healthy people across ages. Whole-study results and caveats: Diversity figures based on one million T cells were deemed too low.

Primed by a sample-barcoded 5' primer and a J-beta primer mix, a second PCR proceeded for roughly 7 to 12 cycles. Each cDNA molecule was tagged by a template-switch adaptor with 12 random nucleotides. TCRdb fed the 5' RACE reads into MiXCR, producing one record per CDR3 protein. The sample holds hundreds of thousands of distinct CDR3 sequences; around three fifths are singletons and the top ten take roughly 25%. To note about this clonotype: Its target is not known.

CDR3 length: 14 amino acids. V was clipped by 3 bases and J by 4 bases; unmatched bases: 6. Germline V CDR1 and CDR2: DFQATT, SNEGSKA (reference sequence). The chain links TRBV20-1 to TRBJ2-3; the match to TRBD1 covers 8 bases. This TCR came from a man aged 40-49 years in good health. Sequenced material: blood. The CDR3 reads CSASPQGGADTQYF. The CDR3 DNA sequence: TGCAGTGCTAGCCCACAGGGGGGAGCAGATACGCAGTATTTT.